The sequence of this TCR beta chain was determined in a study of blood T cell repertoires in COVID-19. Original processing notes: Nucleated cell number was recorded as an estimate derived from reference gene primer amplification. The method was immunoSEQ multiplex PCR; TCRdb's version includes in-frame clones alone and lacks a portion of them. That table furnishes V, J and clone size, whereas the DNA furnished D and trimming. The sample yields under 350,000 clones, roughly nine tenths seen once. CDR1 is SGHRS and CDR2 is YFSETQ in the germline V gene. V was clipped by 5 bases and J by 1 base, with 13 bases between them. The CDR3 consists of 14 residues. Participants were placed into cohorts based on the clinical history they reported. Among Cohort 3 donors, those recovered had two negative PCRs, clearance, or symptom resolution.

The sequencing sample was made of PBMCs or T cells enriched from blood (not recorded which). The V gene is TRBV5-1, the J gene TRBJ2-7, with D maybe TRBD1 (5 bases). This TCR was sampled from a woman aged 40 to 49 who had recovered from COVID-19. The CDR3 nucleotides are TGCGCCAGCAGGGACCAGGGATTATCCTACGAGCAGTACTTC. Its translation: CASRDQGLSYEQYF.